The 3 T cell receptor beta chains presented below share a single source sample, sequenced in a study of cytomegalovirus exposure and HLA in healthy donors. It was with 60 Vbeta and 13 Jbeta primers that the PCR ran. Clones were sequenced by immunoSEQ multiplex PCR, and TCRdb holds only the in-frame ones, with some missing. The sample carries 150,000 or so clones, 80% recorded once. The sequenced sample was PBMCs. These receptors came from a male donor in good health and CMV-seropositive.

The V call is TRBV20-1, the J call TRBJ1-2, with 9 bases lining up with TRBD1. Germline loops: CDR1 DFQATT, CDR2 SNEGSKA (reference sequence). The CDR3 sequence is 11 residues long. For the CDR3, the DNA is TGCGGGGGGACAGGGAGGCATGGCTACACCTTC. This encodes CGGTGRHGYTF.

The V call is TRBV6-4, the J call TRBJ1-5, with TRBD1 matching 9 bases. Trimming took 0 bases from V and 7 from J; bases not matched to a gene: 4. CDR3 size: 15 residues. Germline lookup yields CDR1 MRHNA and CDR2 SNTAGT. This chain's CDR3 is CASSDSSTGGQPQHF. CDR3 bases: TGTGCCAGCAGTGACTCCTCGACAGGGGGACAGCCCCAGCATTTT.

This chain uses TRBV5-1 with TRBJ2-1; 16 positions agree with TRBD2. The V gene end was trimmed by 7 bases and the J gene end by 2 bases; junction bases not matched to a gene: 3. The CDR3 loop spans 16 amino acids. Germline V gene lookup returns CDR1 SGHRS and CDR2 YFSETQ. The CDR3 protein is CASVGLAGGAYNEQFF. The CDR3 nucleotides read TGCGCCAGCGTGGGACTAGCGGGAGGGGCCTACAATGAGCAGTTCTTC.